This T cell receptor beta chain derives from a study of blood T cell repertoires in COVID-19. The CDR3 sequence is 15 residues long. Losses at the gene ends were 7 bases for V and 4 bases for J; bases not matched to a gene: 9. Germline lookup yields CDR1 SGHVS and CDR2 FNYEAQ. Generated by immunoSEQ multiplex PCR, the TCRdb table keeps only in-frame clones and is missing some. This table holds around 250,000 clones, roughly four fifths found once. Specimen: peripheral blood. V gene TRBV7-6 combines with J gene TRBJ2-2, with TRBD2 matching 7 bases. This TCR derives from a man in his fifties with active or convalescent COVID-19. The CDR3 reads CASTPQAGTTGELFF. CDR3 DNA sequence: TGTGCCAGCACCCCCCAAGCGGGGACCACCGGGGAGCTGTTTTTT.